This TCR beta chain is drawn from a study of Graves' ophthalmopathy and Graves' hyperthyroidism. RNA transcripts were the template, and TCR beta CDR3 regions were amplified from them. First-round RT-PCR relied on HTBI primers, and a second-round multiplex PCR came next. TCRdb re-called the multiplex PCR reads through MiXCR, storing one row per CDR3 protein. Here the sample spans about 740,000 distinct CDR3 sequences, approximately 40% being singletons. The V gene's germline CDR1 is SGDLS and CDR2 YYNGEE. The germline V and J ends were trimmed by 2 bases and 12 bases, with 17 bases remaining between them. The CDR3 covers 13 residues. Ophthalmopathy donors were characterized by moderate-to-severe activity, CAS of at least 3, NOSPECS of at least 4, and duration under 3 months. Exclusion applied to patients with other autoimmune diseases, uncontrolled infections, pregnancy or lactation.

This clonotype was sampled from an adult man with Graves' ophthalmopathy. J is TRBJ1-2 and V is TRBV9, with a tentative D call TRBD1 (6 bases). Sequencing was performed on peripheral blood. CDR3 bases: TGTGCCAGCAGCGTTACAGGGAACTCTGGAAACACCTTC. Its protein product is CASSVTGNSGNTF.